One and the same sample provided the 7 T cell receptor beta chains below, sequenced in a study of shared clonotypes between healthy human individuals. Method: immunoSEQ multiplex PCR; TCRdb's copy keeps in-frame clones and lacks some. The table has roughly 1 million clones, around three quarters seen once. Sequenced sample: memory CD4+ T cells from PBMCs. Subset of the sample: CD45RA-negative fraction. The receptors were gathered from a young man in good health. Some clones in this sample may be carry-over from other donors' samples.

The V gene is TRBV5-6, the J gene TRBJ2-1; 15 bases map to TRBD2. After removal of 4 bases from V and 6 bases from J, the junction contained 8 bases not matched to a gene. The CDR3 has 17 residues. Germline V gene lookup returns CDR1 SGHDT and CDR2 YYEEEE. The CDR3 loop is CASSLRTSGREFNEQFF. In nucleotides, the CDR3 is TGTGCCAGCAGCCTACGGACTAGCGGGAGGGAATTCAATGAGCAGTTCTTC. The full variable domain, with the rest looked up from reference TRBV5-6 and TRBJ2-1, is DAGVTQSPTHLIKTRGQQVTLRCSPKSGHDTVSWYQQALGQGPQFIFQYYEEEERQRGNFPDRFSGHQFPNYSSELNVNALLLGDSALYLCASSLRTSGREFNEQFFGPGTRLTVL.

The chain links TRBV28 to TRBJ2-6, with D perhaps TRBD1 or TRBD2 (6 bases each). V shed 3 bases and J shed 2 bases, with 14 bases lying between them. CDR3 size: 17 residues. Germline V gene data show CDR1 as MDHEN and CDR2 as SYDVKM. The CDR3 reads CASSLRGRLPGANVLTF. CDR3 nucleotide sequence: TGTGCCAGCAGTTTGAGGGGGAGGCTCCCTGGGGCCAACGTCCTGACTTTC.

The chain links TRBV19 to TRBJ2-2; possible D gene TRBD1, 6 bases. This CDR3 is built from 15 residues. Trimming left V 7 bases short and J 2 bases short, with 14 bases between. CDR1 and CDR2 from the germline V gene are LNHDA and SQIVND (reference sequence). The DNA for the CDR3 is TGTGCCAGTACCCTAGGGGGTTCCAACACCGGGGAGCTGTTTTTT. Amino acid sequence: CASTLGGSNTGELFF.

This chain links TRBV11-1 with TRBJ2-7; 11 bases match TRBD2. After removal of 5 bases from V and 3 bases from J, the junction contained 3 bases not matched to a gene. Germline assignment: CDR1 SGHAT and CDR2 FQDESV (reference sequence). The CDR3 length is 14 residues. The chain's CDR3 is CASSTLAGVYEQYF. CDR3 sequence (DNA): TGTGCCAGCAGCACACTAGCGGGGGTCTACGAGCAGTACTTC.

This chain links TRBV28 with TRBJ1-4; 8 bases match TRBD1. This CDR3 has 16 amino acids. The germline gives CDR1 MDHEN, CDR2 SYDVKM. Trimming took 5 bases from V and 7 from J; bases not matched to a gene: 12. The CDR3 DNA sequence: TGTGCCAGCAGTATCCACTCACAGGGGGGTGCTGAAAAACTGTTTTTT. Amino acids: CASSIHSQGGAEKLFF.

The sample holds many counts of this clone. CDR3 bases: TGCGCCAGCAGCCATTTTCATGGAGGGGACAATGATGAGCAGTTCTTC. Translating gives CASSHFHGGDNDEQFF. This chain connects TRBV4-3 to TRBJ2-1, with D perhaps being TRBD1 or TRBD2 (6 bases each). From germline, CDR1 is LGHNA and CDR2 YSLEER. The CDR3 totals 16 residues. V gave up 3 bases and J gave up 8 bases, with 20 bases separating them.

The chain links TRBV5-1 to TRBJ2-7, with D perhaps matching TRBD2 (5 bases). Germline V lookup: CDR1 SGHRS, CDR2 YFSETQ. Deletions cut 4 bases from V and 2 bases from J, with 13 bases between. CDR3 length: 14 residues. The CDR3 DNA reads TGCGCCAGCAGCAGGACTTCGGTTCCCTACGAGCAGTACTTC. The encoded protein is CASSRTSVPYEQYF.